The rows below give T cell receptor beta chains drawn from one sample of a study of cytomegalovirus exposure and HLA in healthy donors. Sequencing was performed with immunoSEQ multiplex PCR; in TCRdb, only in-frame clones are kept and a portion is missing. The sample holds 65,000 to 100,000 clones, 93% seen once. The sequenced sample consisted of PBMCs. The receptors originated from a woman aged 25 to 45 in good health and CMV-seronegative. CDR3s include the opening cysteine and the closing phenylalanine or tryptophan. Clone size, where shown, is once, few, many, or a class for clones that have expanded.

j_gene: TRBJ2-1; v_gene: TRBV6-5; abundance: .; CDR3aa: CASGSTSEQFF
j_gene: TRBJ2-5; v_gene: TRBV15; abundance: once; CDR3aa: CATSRDYGSPQETQYF
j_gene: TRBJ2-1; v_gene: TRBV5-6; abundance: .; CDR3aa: CASTEVGAPSYNEQFF
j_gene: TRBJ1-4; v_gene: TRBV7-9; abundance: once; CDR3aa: CASSPGGTGAEKLFF
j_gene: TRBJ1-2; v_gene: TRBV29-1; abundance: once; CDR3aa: CSVVGGAQNYGYTF
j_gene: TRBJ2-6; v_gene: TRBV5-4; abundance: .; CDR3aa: CASSSPGLSRGANVLTF
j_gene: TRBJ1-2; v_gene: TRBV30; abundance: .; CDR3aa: CACAWEVYGYTF
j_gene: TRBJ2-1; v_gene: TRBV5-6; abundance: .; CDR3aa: CASSLVTSLPYNEQFF
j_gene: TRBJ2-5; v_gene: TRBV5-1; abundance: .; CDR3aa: CASSLGTGEETQYF
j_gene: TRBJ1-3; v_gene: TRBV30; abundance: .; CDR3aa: CACWARGSSGNTIYF
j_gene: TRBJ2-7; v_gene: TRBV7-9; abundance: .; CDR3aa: CASSLQSYEQYF
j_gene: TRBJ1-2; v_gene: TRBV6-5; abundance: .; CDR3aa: CASSSYRGYGYTF
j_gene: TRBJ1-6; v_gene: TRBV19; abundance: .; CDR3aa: CASTTDRALNSPLHF
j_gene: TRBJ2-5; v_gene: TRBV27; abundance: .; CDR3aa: CASKEAGVRETQYF
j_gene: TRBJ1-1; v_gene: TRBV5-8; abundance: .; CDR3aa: CASSLQGRDTEAFF
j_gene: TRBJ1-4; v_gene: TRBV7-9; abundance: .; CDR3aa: CASSFWGHNEKLFF
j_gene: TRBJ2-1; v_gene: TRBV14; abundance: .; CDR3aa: CASSQGQGYNEQFF
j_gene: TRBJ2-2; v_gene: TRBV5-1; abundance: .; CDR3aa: CASSAGQGTGDRTGELFF
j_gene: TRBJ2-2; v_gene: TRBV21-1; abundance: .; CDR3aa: CASSKGGSGRARYRGAVF
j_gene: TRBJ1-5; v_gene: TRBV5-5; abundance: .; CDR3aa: CASSFRGGNQPQHF